These 30 T cell receptor beta chains came from one sample sequenced in a study of siplizumab effects on memory and regulatory T cells. Method: immunoSEQ multiplex PCR; TCRdb's copy keeps in-frame clones and lacks some. The sample has around 100,000 clones, less than 95% seen once. The source material was Tregs sorted from blood. The receptor set was obtained from a human donor in good health.

The chain couples TRBV5-1 to TRBJ2-7; D not certain. Germline loops: CDR1 SGHRS, CDR2 YFSETQ. V lost 3 bases and J 1 base, leaving 8 bases between the germline ends. The CDR3 has 13 residues. CDR3: CASSSQGSYEQYF. In DNA, the CDR3 is TGCGCCAGCAGCTCACAAGGGTCCTACGAGCAGTACTTC.

The V gene is TRBV11-1, the J gene TRBJ2-3; D remains unclear. The V end lost 1 base, the J end lost 4 bases, and 12 bases lay between the germline ends. CDR1 and CDR2 from the germline V gene are SGHAT and FQDESV (reference sequence). The CDR3 is made up of 15 amino acids. Here the CDR3 reads CASSLGGFHADTQYF. The CDR3 region has the DNA TGTGCCAGCAGCTTAGGGGGTTTTCATGCAGATACGCAGTATTTT.

CDR3 sequence: CASSNRQGKNGYTF. The CDR3 DNA is TGTGCCAGTAGTAACAGACAGGGGAAGAATGGCTACACCTTC. This chain joins TRBV19 and TRBJ1-2; TRBD1 matches at 8 bases. Germline V gene lookup returns CDR1 LNHDA and CDR2 SQIVND (reference sequence). The junction had 7 bases not matched to a gene; V was cut back by 4 bases and J by 6 bases. There are 14 residues in the CDR3.

The chain couples TRBV12-5 to TRBJ2-2; D is possibly TRBD1 or TRBD2 (6 bases each). The CDR3 has 14 residues. Deletions cut 5 bases from V and 4 bases from J, with 11 bases between. Germline assignment: CDR1 LGHNT and CDR2 FRNRAP. The CDR3 spells CASGGGPSTGELFF. The CDR3 nucleotides are TGTGCTAGTGGTGGGGGGCCCAGCACCGGGGAGCTGTTTTTT.

V usage is TRBV11-2 and J usage is TRBJ2-3; D gene uncertain. There are 9 residues in the CDR3. Germline CDR1 is SGHAT and CDR2 is FQNNGV. Trimming pared 11 bases from V and 6 bases from J, leaving 6 bases between. CDR3 in DNA: TGTGCCGGAAGGGATACGCAGTATTTT. Translating it yields CAGRDTQYF.

This chain joins TRBV11-2 and TRBJ1-3; D not certain. This CDR3 region has 15 residues. Trimming took 1 base from V and 0 from J, leaving 7 bases between them. CDR1 is SGHAT and CDR2 is FQNNGV in the germline V gene. CDR3 nucleotides: TGTGCCAGCAGCTTAGCGGGTAGCTCTGGAAACACCATATATTTT. It yields the protein CASSLAGSSGNTIYF.

The chain carries TRBV11-1 and TRBJ2-4; 11 nucleotides line up with TRBD2. The CDR3 consists of 14 residues. CDR1 is SGHAT, CDR2 FQDESV, per germline (reference sequence). J lost 7 bases, V lost 2 bases, and 1 base had no gene match. Written as DNA, the CDR3 is TGTGCCAGCAGCTTATTAGCGGGAGGGAACATTCAGTACTTC. It is translated as CASSLLAGGNIQYF.

This sequence joins TRBV5-1 and TRBJ2-3, with 9 bases matching TRBD2. V shed 6 bases and J 4 bases; nucleotides not matched to a gene: 9. CDR3 size: 15 residues. Looked up from germline, CDR1 is SGHRS and CDR2 is YFSETQ. The CDR3 DNA reads TGCGCCAGCACTTTGGGACTAGCCGCCGCAGATACGCAGTATTTT. Translation: CASTLGLAAADTQYF.

This clone was seen only a few times. This chain connects TRBV2 to TRBJ1-1; no reliable D call. The ends were cut back, 8 bases at V and 10 bases at J, with 17 bases in the middle. Germline V lookup: CDR1 SNHLY, CDR2 FYNNEI. CDR3 length equals 12 residues. This CDR3 reads CASRSGGSGAFF. The CDR3 coding sequence is TGTGCCAGCCGATCGGGTGGCAGTGGAGCTTTCTTT.

The rearrangement uses TRBV5-1 and TRBJ2-7; D uncertain. Trimming shortened V by 4 bases and J by 3 bases, and 8 bases separated the two germline ends. Germline lookup yields CDR1 SGHRS and CDR2 YFSETQ. The CDR3 has 12 residues. The CDR3 here is CASSTANYEQYF. The DNA of the CDR3 is TGCGCCAGCAGCACGGCAAACTACGAGCAGTACTTC.

The V call is TRBV14, the J call TRBJ2-1; 8 positions match TRBD1. J gave up 8 bases and V 0 bases, and 6 bases lay outside the gene matches. In germline, CDR1 is SGHDN, CDR2 FVKESK. This CDR3 comprises 15 residues. The CDR3 DNA reads as TGTGCCAGCAGCCAAGACGAGACAGGGGTGGATGAGCAGTTCTTC. Residues: CASSQDETGVDEQFF.

This chain uses TRBV6-5 with TRBJ2-1; D might be TRBD2 (5 bases). Deletions cut 8 bases from V and 0 bases from J, with 11 bases between. The germline gives CDR1 MNHEY, CDR2 SVGAGI. This CDR3 has 14 amino acids. In nucleotides, the CDR3 is TGTGCCAGCCGGGGTTTGAGCTCCTACAATGAGCAGTTCTTC. Translation: CASRGLSSYNEQFF.

This chain connects TRBV7-2 to TRBJ2-7; 9 bases agree with TRBD1. J lost 3 bases, V lost 0 bases, and 3 bases had no gene match. The CDR3 covers 15 residues. CDR1 is SGHTA and CDR2 is FQGNSA in the germline V gene. The CDR3 protein is CASSLAGTGIYEQYF. CDR3 bases: TGTGCCAGCAGCTTAGCCGGGACAGGGATCTACGAGCAGTACTTC.

This chain connects TRBV7-2 to TRBJ2-7; D unclear. Trimming pared 5 bases from V and 1 base from J, leaving 9 bases between. Germline loops: CDR1 SGHTA, CDR2 FQGNSA. This CDR3 spans 13 amino acids. This CDR3 is CASSRTVSYEQYF. In DNA form, the CDR3 reads TGTGCCAGCAGCCGGACCGTTTCCTACGAGCAGTACTTC.

This chain uses TRBV6-6 with TRBJ1-5; D is possibly TRBD1 (5 bases). Germline V lookup: CDR1 MNHNY, CDR2 SVGAGI (reference sequence). The CDR3 contains 14 residues. The V gene lost 5 bases and the J gene lost 0 bases, with 8 bases spanning the gap. In nucleotides, the CDR3 is TGTGCCAGCAGTCAGGGCATTAGCAATCAGCCCCAGCATTTT. Translated: CASSQGISNQPQHF.

The chain employs TRBV5-1 and TRBJ2-5; D is ambiguous. Looked up from germline, CDR1 is SGHRS and CDR2 is YFSETQ. The ends were cut back, 2 bases at V and 4 bases at J, with 3 bases in the middle. The CDR3 contains 11 residues. CDR3 loop: CASSFRETQYF. The CDR3 bases are TGCGCCAGCAGCTTTCGAGAGACCCAGTACTTC.

The rearrangement joins TRBV9 to TRBJ2-7; TRBD2 aligns across 11 bases. The CDR3 contains 15 residues. Per the germline V gene, CDR1 is SGDLS and CDR2 is YYNGEE. Losses at the gene ends were 4 bases for V and 4 bases for J; bases not matched to a gene: 7. DNA for the CDR3: TGTGCCAGCAGCCCCTGGACTAGCGGGCAGTACGAGCAGTACTTC. It yields the protein CASSPWTSGQYEQYF.

V gene TRBV7-3 combines with J gene TRBJ2-3; D is perhaps TRBD2 (6 bases). This CDR3 has 16 residues. Per germline, CDR1 SGHTA and CDR2 FQGTGA. The germline V and J ends were trimmed by 2 bases and 3 bases, with 15 bases remaining between them. DNA for the CDR3: TGTGCCAGCAGCTTAGGGACTTCCTTCGGGACAGATACGCAGTATTTT. It encodes CASSLGTSFGTDTQYF.

The chain recombines TRBV6-5 with TRBJ2-1; no firm D call. The CDR3 contains 14 residues. The germline CDR1 and CDR2 sequences are MNHEY and SVGAGI. The ends were cut back, 0 bases at V and 8 bases at J, with 11 bases in the middle. The CDR3 region is CASSYSILVDEQFF. In nucleotides, the CDR3 is TGTGCCAGCAGTTACTCGATTCTAGTCGATGAGCAGTTCTTC.

CDR3 loop: CASSVVLGPRGYTF. The CDR3, as DNA: TGTGCCAGCAGCGTAGTTCTGGGGCCGAGGGGCTACACCTTC. J is TRBJ1-2 and V is TRBV9, with D possibly TRBD1 on 5 matching bases. V lost 0 bases and J lost 8, with 14 bases in between. CDR1 is SGDLS and CDR2 is YYNGEE in the germline V gene. The CDR3 is 14 amino acids.

This rearrangement joins TRBV18 to TRBJ2-7; D is unclear. Germline V gene sequence: CDR1 KGHSH, CDR2 LQKENI. V lost 3 bases and J 0 bases, leaving 12 bases between the germline ends. This CDR3 is built from 15 residues. CDR3: CASSPRASSSYEQYF. As DNA, the CDR3 is TGTGCCAGCTCACCGCGAGCGAGCAGCTCCTACGAGCAGTACTTC.

This sequence joins TRBV7-9 and TRBJ2-1; 7 bases are shared with TRBD2. Trimming cost V 4 bases and J 9 bases; bases outside gene matches: 12. CDR1 SEHNR and CDR2 FQNEAQ come from the germline V gene (reference sequence). The CDR3 extends over 15 amino acids. CDR3 sequence (DNA): TGTGCCAGCAGCTACGACAAGCGGGATAGGTTTGAGCAGTTCTTC. Protein product: CASSYDKRDRFEQFF.

The rearrangement uses TRBV27 and TRBJ2-7; 7 bases are a match to TRBD2. Germline CDR1 reads MNHEY; CDR2 reads SMNVEV (reference sequence). CDR3 length: 16 amino acids. V dropped 5 bases and J dropped 4; count of bases not matched to a gene: 14. The CDR3 is CASSHLKSGMTYEQYF. The CDR3 DNA sequence: TGTGCCAGCAGTCACCTTAAGAGCGGGATGACATACGAGCAGTACTTC.

The genes are TRBV5-6 and TRBJ1-2, with 7 bases aligning to TRBD1. The CDR3 contains 14 residues. V was clipped by 4 bases and J by 5 bases; unmatched bases: 8. The germline V gene has CDR1 SGHDT and CDR2 YYEEEE. As DNA, the CDR3 is TGTGCCAGCAGCCCCGGGACAGCCATATATGGCTACACCTTC. It codes for CASSPGTAIYGYTF.

V gene TRBV7-9 combines with J gene TRBJ1-1, with D unclear. V lost 1 base to trimming and J lost 4 bases, with 4 bases between them. This CDR3 has 12 residues. Germline V CDR1 and CDR2: SEHNR, FQNEAQ (reference sequence). This chain's CDR3 is CASSLGSTEAFF. The CDR3 DNA is TGTGCCAGCAGCTTAGGGAGCACTGAAGCTTTCTTT. The full variable domain, its missing parts supplied by reference TRBV7-9 and TRBJ1-1, is DTGVSQNPRHKITKRGQNVTFRCDPISEHNRLYWYRQTLGQGPEFLTYFQNEAQLEKSRLLSDRFSAERPKGSFSTLEIQRTEQGDSAMYLCASSLGSTEAFFGQGTRLTVV.

V and J are TRBV2 and TRBJ2-1, with 11 bases aligning to TRBD2. Trimming at V came to 6 bases and at J to 4 bases, leaving 5 bases not matched to a gene. Germline CDR1 is SNHLY and CDR2 is FYNNEI. The CDR3 is 15 residues long. The CDR3 loop is CASRETSGVYNEQFF. In DNA, the CDR3 is TGTGCCAGCAGGGAGACTAGCGGGGTTTACAATGAGCAGTTCTTC.

The gene calls are TRBV19 and TRBJ1-5; no reliable D call. V lost 4 bases, J lost 4 bases, and 5 bases lay in between. The CDR3 sequence is 12 residues long. Germline loops: CDR1 LNHDA, CDR2 SQIVND (reference sequence). The CDR3 DNA is TGTGCCAGTAGTACGTATAATCAGCCCCAGCATTTT. This codes for CASSTYNQPQHF.

This chain links TRBV13 with TRBJ2-7; the match to TRBD2 covers 10 bases. The CDR3 spans 16 residues. The trim removed 5 bases at V and 2 bases at J, leaving 9 bases unmatched. CDR1 PRHDT and CDR2 FYEKMQ come from the germline V gene (reference sequence). The CDR3 spells CASSRRQSGRAYEQYF. The CDR3 nucleotides read TGTGCCAGCAGCCGACGACAGAGCGGGAGGGCCTACGAGCAGTACTTC.

The chain employs TRBV28 and TRBJ2-7, with TRBD1 matching over 7 bases. The CDR3 has 14 amino acids. Germline V CDR1 and CDR2: MDHEN, SYDVKM. V lost 7 bases to trimming and J lost 2 bases; unmatched junction nucleotides: 8. In DNA form, the CDR3 reads TGTGCCAGCACCTACGACAGGGCACCCTACGAGCAGTACTTC. This sequence encodes CASTYDRAPYEQYF.

The chain employs TRBV18 and TRBJ2-6, with D possibly being TRBD1 (6 bases). The CDR3 length is 16 residues. The V gene's germline CDR1 is KGHSH and CDR2 LQKENI. Trimming took 4 bases from V and 2 from J, leaving 12 bases between them. The chain's CDR3 is CASSRGTGTGANVLTF. CDR3 in DNA: TGTGCCAGCTCACGAGGAACAGGGACTGGGGCCAACGTCCTGACTTTC.